This T cell receptor (beta chain) emerged from a study of T cells in Graves' hyperthyroidism and ophthalmopathy. Turning to the study itself: Peripheral blood was secured at the point of initial diagnosis, before any treatment.

The source material, RNA transcripts, was used to amplify TCR beta CDR3 regions. First-round RT-PCR of the TCR CDR3 relied on the HTBI primer set. A single record per CDR3 protein comes from TCRdb applying MiXCR to the multiplex PCR reads. This table holds hundreds of thousands of distinct CDR3 sequences, 14% found once. Patients aged 18 to 65 had newly diagnosed hyperthyroidism that had lasted under 2 months. Between the trimmed V and J ends, which lost 0 bases and 1 base, there was a span of 11 bases. CDR3 length: 15 amino acids. CDR1 is GTSNPN and CDR2 is SVGIG in the germline V gene (reference sequence). Study-wide points: Separation of ophthalmopathy from stable hyperthyroidism was achieved by a 13 V-J model.

As to this clonotype: Its antigen remains unknown.

The chain couples TRBV30 to TRBJ2-3; D might be TRBD2 (5 bases). The sequenced sample was blood. The source of this sequence is a woman under 30 with Graves' hyperthyroidism. The CDR3 loop is CAWSVPGSRTDTQYF. DNA of the CDR3: TGTGCCTGGAGTGTACCGGGATCGCGCACAGATACGCAGTATTTT. The complete variable domain, with remaining parts taken from reference TRBV30 and TRBJ2-3, reads SQTIHQWPATLVQPVGSPLSLECTVEGTSNPNLYWYRQAAGRGLQLLFYSVGIGQISSEVPQNLSASRPQDRQFILSSKKLLLSDSGFYLCAWSVPGSRTDTQYFGPGTRLTVL.